These T cell receptor beta chains were read from a single sample in a study of technical replicates of blood from a handful of donors. Only in-frame clones appear in the TCRdb table, and some are missing; sequencing was by immunoSEQ multiplex PCR. The table lists approximately 59,000 clones, roughly 95% of them singletons. Input material: PBMCs. The receptor set was obtained from a human donor in good health. Some clones in this sample may be carry-over from other donors' samples. CDR3s include the opening cysteine and the closing phenylalanine or tryptophan. D genes are given only for firm matches. Not all rows give a size; the values are once, few, many and, for expanded clones, a class.

>NA|TRBJ2-7|NA|TRBV12-5
TGTGCTAGTGGTTTGAGTCCGGGCGAGCAGTACTTC
CASGLSPGEQYF
>TRBD2|TRBJ2-5|NA|TRBV7-2
TGTGCCAGCAGCTCCGGGCGTAGCGGGGGTGCACAAGAGACCCAGTACTTC
CASSSGRSGGAQETQYF
>NA|TRBJ1-6|NA|TRBV6-6
TGTGCCAGCAGTTCAGGTAATTCACCCCTCCACTTT
CASSSGNSPLHF
>NA|TRBJ2-1|once|TRBV19
TGTGCCAGTAGTGACCAGGTGTCCTTTGAGCAGTTCTTC
CASSDQVSFEQFF
>NA|TRBJ2-3|NA|TRBV7-3
TGTGCCAGCAGCCAGGGGTGGCAGGGCGCAGATACGCAGTATTTT
CASSQGWQGADTQYF
>TRBD2|TRBJ2-3|NA|TRBV4-2
TGTGCCAGCAGCCGCGGACTAGCGCCCACAGATACGCAGTATTTT
CASSRGLAPTDTQYF
>NA|TRBJ2-2|NA|TRBV7-2
TGTGCCAGCAGCTGTCCGGGGACCGGGGAGCTGTTTTTT
CASSCPGTGELFF
>TRBD1|TRBJ1-2|NA|TRBV9
TGTGCCAGCAGTGCTGGGACAGGGGTCCAGGGCTACACCTTC
CASSAGTGVQGYTF
>TRBD1|TRBJ1-1|NA|TRBV19
TGTGCCAGTAGAAGACAGGGGGCGAACACTGAAGCTTTCTTT
CASRRQGANTEAFF
>TRBD2|TRBJ2-2|NA|TRBV11-1
TGTGCCAGCAGGCTAGCGGGGGGGCAGAACGGGGAGCTGTTTTTT
CASRLAGGQNGELFF